This T cell receptor (beta chain) is from a study of blood T cell repertoires in COVID-19. Study as a whole: Specimens from acute and convalescent COVID-19 originated in the United States, Italy and Spain.

TCRdb's table, derived via immunoSEQ multiplex PCR, lists solely in-frame clones and lacks some. The data contain roughly 200,000 clones, 85% of them singletons. The study drew participants aged about 18 to 89 years from about two dozen US areas. Cohorts were assigned according to the clinical history that participants reported. The sequenced sample consisted of PBMCs or T cells enriched from blood (not recorded which). This TCR was recovered from a man aged 40-49 years who had recovered from COVID-19.

Here the CDR3 reads CASRIPGGGYTF. CDR3 bases: TGTGCCAGTAGGATCCCTGGAGGGGGCTACACCTTC. The V call is TRBV19, the J call TRBJ1-2; D not resolved. V was cut by 6 bases and J by 8 bases, with 13 bases left in between. The CDR3 loop spans 12 amino acids. Germline-derived CDR1 and CDR2 are LNHDA and SQIVND (reference sequence).